What follows are 6 T cell receptor beta chains derived from one specimen sequenced in a study of shared clonotypes between healthy human individuals. CD45RO-negative CD8 cells positively selected for CCR7 made up the naive population, which excluded terminally differentiated effector memory CD45RA+ cells. The repertoire was sequenced with immunoSEQ multiplex PCR; TCRdb's copy has only in-frame clones and lacks some. The data show about 1,900,000 clones, with approximately 94% seen just once and less than 1.5% held by the top ten. Source material: naive CD8+ T cells sorted from blood. The source is a man between 18 and 29 years old in good health.

The chain combines TRBV9 with TRBJ1-1; D uncertain. This CDR3 comprises 12 residues. V shed 4 bases and J shed 4 bases, with 8 bases lying between them. CDR1 is SGDLS, CDR2 YYNGEE, per germline. CDR3 coding DNA: TGTGCCAGCAGCCCCCCGGCCACTGAAGCTTTCTTT. This encodes CASSPPATEAFF.

The V call is TRBV5-5, the J call TRBJ1-1, with D maybe TRBD1 (6 bases). This CDR3 region has 17 residues. The germline V and J ends were trimmed by 3 bases and 0 bases, with 18 bases remaining between them. CDR1 and CDR2 (germline): SGHKS, YYEKEE (reference sequence). The CDR3 sequence: CASSWDGSQGLNTEAFF. DNA for the CDR3: TGTGCCAGCAGCTGGGACGGGTCCCAGGGGCTGAACACTGAAGCTTTCTTT.

With regard to this clone: The same CDR3 also results from other DNA sequences found in this sample. The rearrangement uses TRBV5-1 and TRBJ2-7; D possibly corresponds to TRBD2 (7 bases). This CDR3 comprises 14 residues. Trimming took off 0 bases at V and 3 bases at J, with 10 bases between the two ends. From germline, CDR1 is SGHRS and CDR2 YFSETQ. CDR3 residues: CASSLAGGLYEQYF. CDR3 nucleotides: TGCGCCAGCAGCTTGGCCGGGGGGCTCTACGAGCAGTACTTC.

This clone was seen a single time. The chain joins TRBV11-1 to TRBJ2-5; TRBD1 matches 12 bases. CDR1 is SGHAT and CDR2 is FQDESV in the germline V gene (reference sequence). This CDR3 region has 14 residues. Trimming cost V 4 bases and J 7 bases; bases outside gene matches: 4. The chain's CDR3 is CASSSGTGGGTQYF. CDR3 nucleotides: TGTGCCAGCAGCTCGGGGACAGGGGGCGGGACCCAGTACTTC.

V is TRBV7-9 and J is TRBJ2-7, with D uncertain. The CDR3 is made up of 12 amino acids. V dropped 3 bases and J dropped 7 bases, with 10 bases sitting between them. Germline-derived CDR1 and CDR2 are SEHNR and FQNEAQ (reference sequence). The CDR3 here is CASSFLLGEQYF. The CDR3 region has the DNA TGTGCCAGCAGCTTTTTGCTCGGGGAGCAGTACTTC.

V usage is TRBV27 and J usage is TRBJ2-5; tentatively, D is TRBD1 or TRBD2 (6 bases each). The length of the CDR3 is 15 residues. The germline V and J ends were trimmed by 10 bases and 5 bases, with 23 bases remaining between them. The germline CDR1 and CDR2 sequences are MNHEY and SMNVEV (reference sequence). This chain's CDR3 is CATRFIGGLRETQYF. The CDR3 region has the DNA TGTGCCACCCGATTTATTGGGGGGCTGAGGGAGACCCAGTACTTC.